The sequence of this T cell receptor beta chain was determined in a study of cytomegalovirus exposure and HLA in healthy donors. Primers for the PCR totalled 60 Vbeta and 13 Jbeta. Here immunoSEQ multiplex PCR was the method, and the copy in TCRdb shows in-frame clones only, minus some. This specimen shows around 40,000 clones; the ten leading clones hold 5% to 7.5%. Points from the study as a whole: Follow-up analysis seemed to connect common viral pathogens with several of the most significant clusters identified. Earlier analysis found most TCR beta V segments productive about 87% or about 30% of the time.

The length of the CDR3 is 17 residues. The V end was cut by 4 bases, the J end by 0 bases, with 18 bases between. The germline CDR1 and CDR2 sequences are SGHRS and YFSETQ. A note on this clone: Its specificity is unknown.

V usage is TRBV5-1 and J usage is TRBJ2-3, with D possibly being TRBD2 (5 bases). Sequencing was carried out using PBMCs. The TCR comes from a man younger than 45 in good health and CMV-seronegative. CDR3 in amino acids: CASSVGPRVASTDTQYF. CDR3 coding DNA: TGCGCCAGCAGCGTGGGCCCGAGGGTAGCTAGCACAGATACGCAGTATTTT.